These 31 T cell receptor beta chains were all obtained from the same sample, sequenced in a study of T cells expressing NK-cell markers. After re-calling the 5' RACE reads, TCRdb lists one entry per CDR3 protein, DNA absent. This sample's table reports 400,000 to 500,000 distinct CDR3 sequences. Input material: blood T cells: a sorted CD56 or NKG2C T cell subset, CD4+ or CD8+ T cells, or bulk PBMC T cells (not recorded which). The receptors here all came from a woman between 18 and 69 years old in good health.

The chain uses TRBV4-2 and TRBJ1-2; there is no DNA to check the TCRdb D call of TRBD1. This CDR3 has 20 amino acids. Looked up from germline, CDR1 is LGHNA and CDR2 is YNFKEQ. The CDR3 sequence: CASSQDRPGGRGTGGNGYTF.

V usage is TRBV20-1 and J usage is TRBJ2-5; lacking DNA, the TRBD2 call made by TCRdb goes unchecked. The CDR3 runs 16 residues. Germline CDR1 and CDR2: DFQATT and SNEGSKA (reference sequence). This chain's CDR3 is CSPPRLAGGGGETQYF.

This sequence joins TRBV15 and TRBJ2-2; TCRdb's assignment of TRBD1 cannot be checked, as there is no DNA. The CDR3 is 16 amino acids. The V gene's germline CDR1 is LNHNV and CDR2 YYDKDF (reference sequence). CDR3 protein: CATSRGTGGATGELFF.

CDR3 amino acids: CASSQDSPETQYF. The rearrangement uses TRBV3-1 and TRBJ2-5. This CDR3 is built from 13 residues. The germline V gene has CDR1 LGHDT and CDR2 YNNKEL (reference sequence).

The chain recombines TRBV27 with TRBJ2-2; TCRdb's D call, TRBD1, is unchecked because there is no DNA. CDR1 is MNHEY, CDR2 SMNVEV, per germline (reference sequence). This CDR3 contains 16 residues. The CDR3: CASSFSPTGDTGELFF.

The chain is built from TRBV3-1 and TRBJ2-1; the TCRdb call, TRBD2, lacks DNA for checking. CDR1 is LGHDT and CDR2 is YNNKEL in the germline V gene (reference sequence). CDR3 size: 14 residues. The CDR3 spells CASSHGGVGNEQFF.

The chain couples TRBV20-1 to TRBJ1-6; lacking DNA, the TRBD1 call made by TCRdb goes unchecked. Germline assignment: CDR1 DFQATT and CDR2 SNEGSKA (reference sequence). The CDR3 spans 16 residues. CDR3: CSARDRGWADNSPLHF.

The rearrangement joins TRBV9 to TRBJ2-3; TCRdb picks TRBD1, but there is no DNA to check that call. The CDR3 has 16 amino acids. Germline CDR1 is SGDLS and CDR2 is YYNGEE. The CDR3 spells CASSVAPPGWADTQYF.

This chain joins TRBV20-1 and TRBJ2-1. The germline V gene has CDR1 DFQATT and CDR2 SNEGSKA (reference sequence). The CDR3 contains 15 residues. The CDR3 reads CSARDTGAPYNEQFF.

The chain carries TRBV12-3 or TRBV12-4 and TRBJ2-3. The CDR3 covers 13 residues. CDR3 amino acids: CASSLAGLDTQYF.

V usage is TRBV11-3 and J usage is TRBJ1-1. The length of the CDR3 is 14 residues. Germline lookup yields CDR1 SGHNT and CDR2 YENEEA. CDR3: CASSSGQVGTEAFF.

This chain links TRBV7-9 with TRBJ2-5; TCRdb indicates TRBD1, and absent DNA this call remains unverified. The germline V gene encodes CDR1 SEHNR and CDR2 FQNEAQ (reference sequence). There are 13 residues in the CDR3. CDR3 in amino acids: CASSLGPLETQYF.

J is TRBJ2-5 and V is TRBV20-1. The CDR3 is 12 residues long. Germline CDR1 and CDR2: DFQATT and SNEGSKA (reference sequence). This chain's CDR3 is CSASGPEETQYF.

V is TRBV12-3 or TRBV12-4 and J is TRBJ2-1; TCRdb picks TRBD1, but there is no DNA to check that call. The CDR3 is 15 residues long. This CDR3 is CASRAGQGYYNEQFF.

The rearrangement uses TRBV5-1 and TRBJ2-3; TCRdb designates TRBD1, a call that cannot be tested without DNA. CDR3 length equals 16 residues. CDR1 is SGHRS and CDR2 is YFSETQ in the germline V gene. This chain's CDR3 is CASSTPSGTSTDTQYF.

The V call is TRBV5-4, the J call TRBJ1-2; TCRdb's D call, TRBD1, is unchecked because there is no DNA. The germline CDR1 and CDR2 sequences are SGHNT and YYREEE (reference sequence). There are 14 residues in the CDR3. CDR3 region: CASSSGTANYGYTF.

This rearrangement joins TRBV4-3 to TRBJ2-3; the TCRdb call, TRBD2, lacks DNA for checking. Looked up from germline, CDR1 is LGHNA and CDR2 is YSLEER. The CDR3 runs to 17 residues. CDR3: CASSQERTGLNTDTQYF.

This chain connects TRBV7-3 to TRBJ2-3; TCRdb calls TRBD2, which cannot be checked without DNA. Germline V gives CDR1 SGHTA, CDR2 FQGTGA. The CDR3 spans 16 residues. Here the CDR3 reads CASSLPLAGVTDTQYF. Based on the CDR3 plus reference TRBV7-3 and TRBJ2-3, the full variable domain is GAGVSQTPSNKVTEKGKYVELRCDPISGHTALYWYRQSLGQGPEFLIYFQGTGAADDSGLPNDRFFAVRPEGSVSTLKIQRTERGDSAVYLCASSLPLAGVTDTQYFGPGTRLTVL.

The chain carries TRBV19 and TRBJ2-7; checking the TCRdb D call of TRBD2 is not possible without DNA. The CDR3 covers 15 residues. Germline CDR1 is LNHDA and CDR2 is SQIVND (reference sequence). The chain's CDR3 is CASSPLPDGSYEQYF.

The chain carries TRBV16 and TRBJ1-6. The CDR3 length is 15 residues. Germline V gene data show CDR1 as KGHSY and CDR2 as FQNENV. CDR3: CASSQSQANNSPLHF.

V and J are TRBV6-1 and TRBJ2-5; with no DNA, the TCRdb D assignment of TRBD1 cannot be verified. The CDR3 is 16 amino acids. The germline gives CDR1 MNHNS, CDR2 SASEGT. CDR3 sequence reads: CASSPTGGTSIETQYF.

The rearrangement links TRBV7-2 to TRBJ2-1. CDR1 is SGHTA, CDR2 FQGNSA, per germline. CDR3 length: 14 residues. CDR3 loop: CASRTARTNKEQFF.

This chain links TRBV29-1 with TRBJ2-1. Germline lookup yields CDR1 SQVTM and CDR2 ANQGSEA. The CDR3 spans 14 residues. Here the CDR3 reads CSVASEISYNEQFF.

V usage is TRBV4-3 and J usage is TRBJ1-6. Germline CDR1 reads LGHNA; CDR2 reads YSLEER. There are 17 residues in the CDR3. CDR3 protein: CASSQDWRGSDNSPLHF.

The V call is TRBV9, the J call TRBJ2-3; lacking DNA, the TRBD2 call made by TCRdb goes unchecked. This CDR3 spans 16 amino acids. Germline assignment: CDR1 SGDLS and CDR2 YYNGEE. The CDR3 reads CASSPRLAGGQGTQYF.

The chain combines TRBV5-1 with TRBJ1-2; the D call of TRBD1 rests on TCRdb alone, since no DNA is present to check it. This CDR3 has 14 residues. Germline CDR1 reads SGHRS; CDR2 reads YFSETQ. The CDR3 loop is CASSFVGASYGYTF. Full variable domain (missing parts from reference TRBV5-1 and TRBJ1-2): KAGVTQTPRYLIKTRGQQVTLSCSPISGHRSVSWYQQTPGQGLQFLFEYFSETQRNKGNFPGRFSGRQFSNSRSEMNVSTLELGDSALYLCASSFVGASYGYTFGSGTRLTVV.

The genes are TRBV12-3 or TRBV12-4 and TRBJ2-5; TCRdb picks TRBD1, but there is no DNA to check that call. This CDR3 is built from 16 residues. This CDR3 reads CASSQRTGKGQETQYF.

The CDR3 loop reads CLTQGPSTYEQYF. The rearrangement links TRBV20-1 to TRBJ2-7; the TCRdb call, TRBD1, lacks DNA for checking. The CDR3 spans 13 residues. Germline V gene lookup returns CDR1 DFQATT and CDR2 SNEGSKA (reference sequence).

The rearrangement links TRBV20-1 to TRBJ1-1; the D gene TCRdb calls, TRBD1, cannot be checked with no DNA. The CDR3 sequence is 13 residues long. CDR1 is DFQATT and CDR2 is SNEGSKA in the germline V gene (reference sequence). This CDR3 is CSARAGTSAGAFF.

The rearrangement links TRBV25-1 to TRBJ2-2; TCRdb names TRBD2, which stays unverified in the absence of DNA. The CDR3 contains 15 residues. Germline V gene sequence: CDR1 MGHDK, CDR2 SYGVNS. This CDR3 reads CASSEFSGGTGELFF.

The V gene is TRBV27, the J gene TRBJ1-2. In germline, CDR1 is MNHEY, CDR2 SMNVEV (reference sequence). The CDR3 length is 14 residues. The CDR3 here is CASSLLGTAYGYTF.